These 28 T cell receptor beta chains were all obtained from the same sample, sequenced in a study of beta chain features in type 1 diabetes (dated by TCRdb to the late 2010s). The library came from the immunoSEQ multiplex PCR assay. The entire isolated RNA was reverse transcribed using the High Capacity cDNA Reverse Transcription Kit, and thus expressed TCRB transcripts were sequenced. Entries here come from immuneACCESS through TCRdb and include only in-frame sequences with V and J called. Some clones fail to appear in such tables; in the studies checked, an unresolved V gene covers under half of the shortfall, and the cause of the remainder is unknown. Present in this sample are roughly 370,000 clones, about 15% of which were seen just once. Approximately 0.038% of the sample belongs to the ten largest clones. The sequencing input was naive CD4+ T cells from blood. The intended sense of this specimen's cell subset or site label: true naive CD4+ T cells. These receptors were collected from a man aged 25-45 years in good health.

V gene TRBV30 combines with J gene TRBJ1-3, with 9 bases fitting TRBD1. The germline gives CDR1 GTSNPN, CDR2 SVGIG (reference sequence). V trimming: 7 bases; J trimming: 4 bases; junction bases outside the gene matches: 2. The CDR3 length is 12 residues. This CDR3 is CAFGQGGNTIYF. The CDR3 DNA is TGTGCCTTCGGACAGGGGGGAAACACCATATATTTT.

The V call is TRBV18, the J call TRBJ2-5; tentatively, D is TRBD2 (6 bases). V was cut by 1 base and J by 0 bases, with 6 bases left in between. The CDR3 covers 14 residues. Germline CDR1 and CDR2: KGHSH and LQKENI. CDR3 sequence (DNA): TGTGCCAGCTCACCACTAGCGGACCAAGAGACCCAGTACTTC. It yields the protein CASSPLADQETQYF.

The genes are TRBV7-9 and TRBJ2-5, with D possibly being TRBD1 (5 bases). Germline values: CDR1 SEHNR, CDR2 FQNEAQ (reference sequence). V lost 3 bases to trimming and J lost 7 bases, with 18 bases between them. CDR3 length: 15 residues. The CDR3 spells CASSFWGSQEGTQYF. The CDR3 DNA follows: TGTGCCAGCAGCTTTTGGGGCAGCCAAGAAGGGACCCAGTACTTC.

This clone was found a few times. This chain uses TRBV30 with TRBJ1-1; no firm D call. Germline lookup yields CDR1 GTSNPN and CDR2 SVGIG (reference sequence). The CDR3 is 14 amino acids. V lost 4 bases, J lost 1 base, and 13 bases lay in between. In DNA form, the CDR3 reads TGTGCCTGGAACGTGAGGGCAGGGAACACTGAAGCTTTCTTT. As protein: CAWNVRAGNTEAFF.

This clone has more than one count but fewer than ten. The chain joins TRBV27 to TRBJ2-1; 12 bases are shared with TRBD2. In germline, CDR1 is MNHEY, CDR2 SMNVEV (reference sequence). The CDR3 runs to 15 residues. V was clipped by 7 bases and J by 5 bases; unmatched bases: 6. CDR3: CASTRLAGEDNEQFF. Here the CDR3 DNA reads TGTGCCAGCACCCGACTAGCGGGAGAGGACAATGAGCAGTTCTTC.

The sample holds a few counts of this clone. The chain couples TRBV7-2 to TRBJ1-1; D unresolved. V lost 1 base, J lost 1 base, and 10 bases lay in between. This CDR3 has 15 residues. Germline assignment: CDR1 SGHTA and CDR2 FQGNSA. The CDR3 sequence is CASSLVAGRNTEAFF. CDR3 sequence (DNA): TGTGCCAGCAGCTTAGTGGCAGGCCGGAACACTGAAGCTTTCTTT.

This clone was counted only a few times. An end of the junction does not agree with germline; a read error may underlie this. This chain joins TRBV7-2 and TRBJ2-6; 7 bases are shared with TRBD2. The CDR3 length is 16 residues. The germline gives CDR1 SGHTA, CDR2 FQGNSA. This CDR3 is CASRLAGGSGANVLTF. DNA for the CDR3: TGTGCCAGCAGGTTAGCGGGCGGAAGTGGGGCCAACGTCCTGACTTTC.

The chain is built from TRBV20-1 and TRBJ2-7; tentative D call: TRBD1 (5 bases). The CDR3 runs 11 residues. The germline V gene has CDR1 DFQATT and CDR2 SNEGSKA (reference sequence). V lost 6 bases and J lost 3, with 9 bases in between. CDR3 protein: CSASTGYEQYV. For the CDR3, the DNA is TGCAGTGCCAGTACAGGCTACGAGCAGTACGTC.

The chain is built from TRBV7-2 and TRBJ2-2; D gene uncertain. The CDR3 is 13 residues long. Trimming took 5 bases from V and 3 from J, leaving 7 bases between them. The germline V gene encodes CDR1 SGHTA and CDR2 FQGNSA. CDR3 bases: TGTGCCAGCAGCCCCCTTTACACCGGGGAGCTGTTTTTT. Translating it yields CASSPLYTGELFF.

V and J are TRBV7-2 and TRBJ2-7; the D gene could be TRBD1 or TRBD2 (6 bases each). V was clipped by 5 bases and J by 1 base, with 18 bases between them. Germline V gives CDR1 SGHTA, CDR2 FQGNSA. This CDR3 spans 16 amino acids. DNA of the CDR3: TGTGCCAGCAGCGACCGTTGGGGGGCGAGGTCCTACGAGCAGTACTTC. Encoded protein: CASSDRWGARSYEQYF. Full variable domain (remainder filled in from reference TRBV7-2 and TRBJ2-7): GAGVSQSPSNKVTEKGKDVELRCDPISGHTALYWYRQSLGQGLEFLIYFQGNSAPDKSGLPSDRFSAERTGGSVSTLTIQRTQQEDSAVYLCASSDRWGARSYEQYFGPGTRLTVT.

V gene TRBV25-1 combines with J gene TRBJ2-1; D unclear. The V gene's germline CDR1 is MGHDK and CDR2 SYGVNS. CDR3 length equals 12 residues. V gave up 4 bases and J gave up 9 bases, with 10 bases separating them. The CDR3 sequence is CASSALTGEQFF. The CDR3 nucleotides read TGTGCCAGCAGTGCCCTCACCGGTGAGCAGTTCTTC.

This clone showed up just a few times. The chain carries TRBV29-1 and TRBJ1-3, with 7 bases aligning to TRBD1. The CDR3 is 15 residues long. V lost 6 bases to trimming and J lost 4 bases; unmatched junction nucleotides: 12. Germline V gene lookup returns CDR1 SQVTM and CDR2 ANQGSEA. This chain's CDR3 is CSVAQTGRLGNTIYF. CDR3 in DNA: TGCAGCGTAGCCCAGACAGGGCGGTTGGGAAACACCATATATTTT.

This clone was detected a few times. The V and J genes are TRBV15 and TRBJ2-7; TRBD1 is a possible D gene (7 bases). Germline loops: CDR1 LNHNV, CDR2 YYDKDF (reference sequence). This CDR3 comprises 17 residues. V dropped 0 bases and J dropped 1 base, with 16 bases sitting between them. The DNA for the CDR3 is TGTGCCACCAGCAGAGATCTCCGACCAGGGGGGTCCTACGAGCAGTACTTC. Protein sequence: CATSRDLRPGGSYEQYF.

The chain combines TRBV7-9 with TRBJ2-7; D unresolved. CDR3 length: 13 residues. Trimming cost V 5 bases and J 4 bases, with 12 bases left between them. The germline V gene has CDR1 SEHNR and CDR2 FQNEAQ (reference sequence). The CDR3 coding sequence is TGTGCCAGCAGCGTAGGCACCCTTTACGAGCAGTACGTC. Translating gives CASSVGTLYEQYV.

J is TRBJ2-5 and V is TRBV29-1, with 7 bases fitting TRBD1. Losses at the gene ends were 0 bases for V and 13 bases for J; bases not matched to a gene: 20. The CDR3 length is 16 residues. Looked up from germline, CDR1 is SQVTM and CDR2 is ANQGSEA. CDR3 nucleotide sequence: TGCAGCGTTGAAGATCAAGGGGACAGCGAAGGCCTTGGGACGTACTTC. This gives the protein CSVEDQGDSEGLGTYF.

The V call is TRBV18, the J call TRBJ1-4; D uncertain. The CDR3 spans 13 residues. Germline V gives CDR1 KGHSH, CDR2 LQKENI. The V end lost 6 bases, the J end lost 3 bases, and 8 bases lay between the germline ends. CDR3 region: CASSITSNEKLFF. In nucleotides, the CDR3 is TGTGCCAGCTCGATCACTTCTAATGAAAAACTGTTTTTT.

The gene calls are TRBV7-6 and TRBJ2-3; 11 bases are shared with TRBD2. Losses at the gene ends were 5 bases for V and 2 bases for J; bases not matched to a gene: 6. The CDR3 is made up of 16 amino acids. Per the germline V gene, CDR1 is SGHVS and CDR2 is FNYEAQ. Here the CDR3 DNA reads TGTGCCAGCAGCGCCGAACTAGCGGGGGTCACAGATACGCAGTATTTT. Protein sequence: CASSAELAGVTDTQYF.

The J gene is TRBJ1-1, the V gene TRBV30; D not certain. The germline V gene encodes CDR1 GTSNPN and CDR2 SVGIG (reference sequence). CDR3 size: 14 residues. The ends were cut back, 0 bases at V and 4 bases at J, with 12 bases in the middle. The CDR3 is CAWSVYRHPTEAFF. CDR3 DNA sequence: TGTGCCTGGAGTGTATATAGGCACCCCACTGAAGCTTTCTTT.

This clone was observed a handful of times. The chain joins TRBV14 to TRBJ1-1, with TRBD1 matching 10 bases. Germline lookup yields CDR1 SGHDN and CDR2 FVKESK. The CDR3 has 18 amino acids. The V and J ends lost 4 bases and 5 bases, in that order; junction bases with no gene match: 16. CDR3 sequence reads: CASSPRLGTGVLRTEAFF. The CDR3, as DNA: TGTGCCAGCAGCCCACGACTAGGGACAGGGGTTCTAAGGACTGAAGCTTTCTTT.

This clone occurred a few times. The rearrangement links TRBV11-2 to TRBJ2-7, with D perhaps TRBD1 (6 bases). V lost 1 base to trimming and J lost 3 bases, with 10 bases between them. CDR3 length equals 14 residues. Germline V gene data show CDR1 as SGHAT and CDR2 as FQNNGV. The chain's CDR3 is CASSLVYRVYEQYF. The CDR3 DNA sequence: TGTGCCAGCAGCTTAGTTTACAGGGTCTACGAGCAGTACTTC.

About this clone itself: Other DNA sequences in this sample translate to the same CDR3. The V call is TRBV29-1, the J call TRBJ1-1; D gene unclear. Trimming took off 3 bases at V and 1 base at J, with 6 bases between the two ends. Germline V gene sequence: CDR1 SQVTM, CDR2 ANQGSEA. CDR3 length: 12 amino acids. The CDR3 reads CSVEAANTEAFF. The CDR3, as DNA: TGCAGCGTTGAGGCAGCGAACACTGAAGCTTTCTTT.

This chain joins TRBV11-3 and TRBJ2-1; 10 bases line up with TRBD2. Germline V gene data show CDR1 as SGHNT and CDR2 as YENEEA. V was clipped by 8 bases and J by 3 bases; unmatched bases: 4. The CDR3 is made up of 14 amino acids. The CDR3 DNA reads TGTGCCAGCGGCGGGACTAGCGTCTACAATGAGCAGTTCTTC. Translated, it gives CASGGTSVYNEQFF.

The table lists this clone with a few counts. The V gene is TRBV30, the J gene TRBJ2-1; TRBD2 might be the D (6 bases). This CDR3 has 12 amino acids. Germline V gene lookup returns CDR1 GTSNPN and CDR2 SVGIG (reference sequence). The ends were cut back, 5 bases at V and 4 bases at J, with 9 bases in the middle. The CDR3 nucleotides are TGTGCCTGGGGTGGGACTTACAATGAGCAGTTCTTC. It codes for CAWGGTYNEQFF.

This clone was found a few times. The CDR3 sequence is CASSPLANVGYNEQFF. Here the CDR3 DNA reads TGTGCCAGCAGCCCTCTAGCGAATGTAGGCTACAATGAGCAGTTCTTC. V is TRBV7-3 and J is TRBJ2-1; maybe TRBD2 (6 bases). CDR1 and CDR2 from the germline V gene are SGHTA and FQGTGA. V dropped 5 bases and J dropped 3 bases, with 17 bases sitting between them. The CDR3 covers 16 residues.

This clone came up a few times. The V call is TRBV4-3, the J call TRBJ2-1; D perhaps matches TRBD2 (6 bases). The CDR3 loop spans 16 amino acids. The V gene's germline CDR1 is LGHNA and CDR2 YSLEER. Between the trimmed V and J ends, which lost 0 bases and 4 bases, there was a span of 13 bases. The CDR3 sequence is CASSQDGRWRYNEQFF. CDR3 coding DNA: TGCGCCAGCAGCCAAGATGGGAGGTGGCGTTACAATGAGCAGTTCTTC.

V gene TRBV7-9 combines with J gene TRBJ2-3; D may be TRBD1 (6 bases). Germline CDR1 reads SEHNR; CDR2 reads FQNEAQ (reference sequence). V shed 3 bases and J shed 1 base, with 20 bases lying between them. The CDR3 length is 18 residues. DNA of the CDR3: TGTGCCAGCAGCTTCCCGGAGTTGCAGGGGTTGGGCACAGATACGCAGTATTTT. It yields the protein CASSFPELQGLGTDTQYF.

This chain joins TRBV6-5 and TRBJ2-2, with 8 bases that match TRBD2. Germline CDR1 reads MNHEY; CDR2 reads SVGAGI. V lost 5 bases and J lost 4; bases outside the gene matches: 3. This CDR3 is 14 amino acids long. The DNA of the CDR3 is TGTGCCAGCAGTATCAGCGGGAGCACCGGGGAGCTGTTTTTT. Its translation is CASSISGSTGELFF.

This sequence joins TRBV15 and TRBJ2-3; perhaps TRBD2 as D (6 bases). V lost 5 bases, J lost 4 bases, and 16 bases lay in between. The V gene's germline CDR1 is LNHNV and CDR2 YYDKDF (reference sequence). CDR3 size: 15 residues. The CDR3 region is CATSRSGGVPDTQYF. The CDR3 nucleotides read TGTGCCACCAGCCGTAGCGGTGGGGTCCCAGATACGCAGTATTTT.